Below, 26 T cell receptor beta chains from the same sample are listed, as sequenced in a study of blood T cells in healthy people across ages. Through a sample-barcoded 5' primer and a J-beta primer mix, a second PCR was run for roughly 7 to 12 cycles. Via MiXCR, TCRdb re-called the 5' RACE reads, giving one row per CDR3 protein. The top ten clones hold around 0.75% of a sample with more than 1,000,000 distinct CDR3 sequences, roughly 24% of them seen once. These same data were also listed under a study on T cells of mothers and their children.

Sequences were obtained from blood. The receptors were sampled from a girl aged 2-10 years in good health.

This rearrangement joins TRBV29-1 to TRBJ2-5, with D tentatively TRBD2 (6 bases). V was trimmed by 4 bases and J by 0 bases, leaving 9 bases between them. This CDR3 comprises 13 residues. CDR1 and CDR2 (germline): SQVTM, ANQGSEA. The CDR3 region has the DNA TGCAGCGTTGGCTGGAGGGACCAAGAGACCCAGTACTTC. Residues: CSVGWRDQETQYF.

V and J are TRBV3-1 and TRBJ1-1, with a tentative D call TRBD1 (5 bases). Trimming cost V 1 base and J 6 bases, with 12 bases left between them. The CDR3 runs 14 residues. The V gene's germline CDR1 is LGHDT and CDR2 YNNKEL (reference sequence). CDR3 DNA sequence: TGTGCCAGCAGCCAAGCGGGCAGGGATGCTGAAGCTTTCTTT. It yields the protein CASSQAGRDAEAFF.

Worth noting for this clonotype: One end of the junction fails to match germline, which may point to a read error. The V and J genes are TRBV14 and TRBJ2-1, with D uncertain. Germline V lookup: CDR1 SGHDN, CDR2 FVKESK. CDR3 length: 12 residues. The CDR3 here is CASSQDLQTQLF. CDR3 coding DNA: TGTGCCAGCAGCCAAGATCTCCAGACGCAGCTCTTC.

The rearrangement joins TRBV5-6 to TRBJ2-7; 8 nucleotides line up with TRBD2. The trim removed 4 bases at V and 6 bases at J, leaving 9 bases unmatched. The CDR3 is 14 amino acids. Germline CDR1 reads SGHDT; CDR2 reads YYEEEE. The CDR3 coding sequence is TGTGCCAGCAGCCGATGGCGGCTAGCGGGCGAGCAGTACTTC. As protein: CASSRWRLAGEQYF.

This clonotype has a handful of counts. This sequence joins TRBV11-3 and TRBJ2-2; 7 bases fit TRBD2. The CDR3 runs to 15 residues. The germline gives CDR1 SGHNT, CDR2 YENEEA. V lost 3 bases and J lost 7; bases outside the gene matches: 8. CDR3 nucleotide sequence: TGTGCCAGCAGCTTTGAGCGGGGAGGTATCGGGGAGCTGTTTTTT. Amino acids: CASSFERGGIGELFF.

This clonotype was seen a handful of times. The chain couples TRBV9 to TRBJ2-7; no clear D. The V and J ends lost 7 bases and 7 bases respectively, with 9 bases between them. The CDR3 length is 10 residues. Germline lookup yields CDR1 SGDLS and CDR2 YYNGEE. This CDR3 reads CASVLTEQYF. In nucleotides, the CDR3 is TGTGCCAGCGTTCTGACTGAGCAGTACTTC.

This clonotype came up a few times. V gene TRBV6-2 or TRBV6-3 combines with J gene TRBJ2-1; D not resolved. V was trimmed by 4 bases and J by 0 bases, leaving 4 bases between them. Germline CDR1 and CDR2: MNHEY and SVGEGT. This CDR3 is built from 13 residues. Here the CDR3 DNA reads TGTGCCAGCAGTTTTACCTCCTACAATGAGCAGTTCTTC. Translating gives CASSFTSYNEQFF.

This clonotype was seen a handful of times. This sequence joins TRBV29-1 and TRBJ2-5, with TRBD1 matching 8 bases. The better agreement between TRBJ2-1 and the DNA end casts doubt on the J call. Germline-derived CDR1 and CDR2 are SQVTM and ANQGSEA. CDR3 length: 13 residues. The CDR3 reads CSAKYRGYNEQFF. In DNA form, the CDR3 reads TGCAGCGCCAAATACAGGGGGTACAATGAGCAGTTCTTC.

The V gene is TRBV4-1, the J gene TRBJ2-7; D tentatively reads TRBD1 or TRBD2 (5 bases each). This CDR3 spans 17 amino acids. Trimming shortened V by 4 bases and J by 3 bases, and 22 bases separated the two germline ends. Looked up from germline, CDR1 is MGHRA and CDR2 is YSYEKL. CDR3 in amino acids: CASSPGPATVGDYEQYF. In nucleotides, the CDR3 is TGCGCCAGCAGCCCGGGACCGGCTACGGTCGGGGACTACGAGCAGTACTTC.

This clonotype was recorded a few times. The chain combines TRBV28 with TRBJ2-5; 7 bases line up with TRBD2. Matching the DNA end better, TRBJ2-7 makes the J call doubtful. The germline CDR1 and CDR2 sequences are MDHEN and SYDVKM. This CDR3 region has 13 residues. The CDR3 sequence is CASSVGTTYEQYF. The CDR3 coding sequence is TGTGCCAGCAGTGTCGGGACTACCTACGAGCAGTACTTC.

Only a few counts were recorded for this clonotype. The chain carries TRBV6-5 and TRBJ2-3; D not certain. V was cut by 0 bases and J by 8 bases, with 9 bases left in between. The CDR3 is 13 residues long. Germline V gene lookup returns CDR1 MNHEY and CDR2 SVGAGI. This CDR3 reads CASSYSPDSTQYF. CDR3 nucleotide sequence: TGTGCCAGCAGTTACTCTCCGGATTCTACGCAGTATTTT.

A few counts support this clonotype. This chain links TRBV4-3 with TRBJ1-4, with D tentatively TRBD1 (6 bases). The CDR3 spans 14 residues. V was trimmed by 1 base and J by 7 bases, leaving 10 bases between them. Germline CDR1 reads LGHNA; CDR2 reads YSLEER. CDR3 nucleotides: TGCGCCAGCAGCCAAGTCGGGGGCGGTGAAAAACTGTTTTTT. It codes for CASSQVGGGEKLFF.

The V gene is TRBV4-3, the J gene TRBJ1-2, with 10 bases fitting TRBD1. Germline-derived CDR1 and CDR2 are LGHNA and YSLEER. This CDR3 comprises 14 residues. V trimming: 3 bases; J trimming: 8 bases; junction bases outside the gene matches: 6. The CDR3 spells CASSHDGTGDGYTF. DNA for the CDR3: TGCGCCAGCAGCCATGACGGGACAGGGGACGGCTACACCTTC.

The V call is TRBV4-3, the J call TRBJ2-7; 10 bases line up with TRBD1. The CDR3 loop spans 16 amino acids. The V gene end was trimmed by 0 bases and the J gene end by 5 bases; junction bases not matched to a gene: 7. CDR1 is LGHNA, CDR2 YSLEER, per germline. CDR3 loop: CASSQDRTGGINEQYF. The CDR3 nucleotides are TGCGCCAGCAGCCAAGATCGGACAGGGGGAATCAACGAGCAGTACTTC.

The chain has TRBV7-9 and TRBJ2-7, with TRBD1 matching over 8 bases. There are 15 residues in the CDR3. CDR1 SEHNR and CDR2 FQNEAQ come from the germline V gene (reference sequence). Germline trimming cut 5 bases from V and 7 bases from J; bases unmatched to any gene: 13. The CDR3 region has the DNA TGTGCCAGCAGCCCAGGGGGCAGGGCTCCCTGGGAGCAGTACTTC. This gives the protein CASSPGGRAPWEQYF. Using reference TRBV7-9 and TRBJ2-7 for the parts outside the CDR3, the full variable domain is DTGVSQNPRHKITKRGQNVTFRCDPISEHNRLYWYRQTLGQGPEFLTYFQNEAQLEKSRLLSDRFSAERPKGSFSTLEIQRTEQGDSAMYLCASSPGGRAPWEQYFGPGTRLTVT.

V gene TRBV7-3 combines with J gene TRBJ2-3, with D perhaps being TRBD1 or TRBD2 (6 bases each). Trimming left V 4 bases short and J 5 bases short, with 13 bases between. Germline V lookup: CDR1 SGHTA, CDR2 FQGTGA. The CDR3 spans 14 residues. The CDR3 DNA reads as TGTGCCAGCAGCTCGGACGGGGGCATAGATACGCAGTATTTT. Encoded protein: CASSSDGGIDTQYF.

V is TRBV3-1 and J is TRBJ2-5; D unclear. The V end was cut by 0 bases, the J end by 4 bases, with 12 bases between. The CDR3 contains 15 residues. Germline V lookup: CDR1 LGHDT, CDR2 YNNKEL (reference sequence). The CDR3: CASSQDTRFSETQYF. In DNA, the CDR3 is TGTGCCAGCAGCCAAGATACGAGGTTTTCAGAGACCCAGTACTTC.

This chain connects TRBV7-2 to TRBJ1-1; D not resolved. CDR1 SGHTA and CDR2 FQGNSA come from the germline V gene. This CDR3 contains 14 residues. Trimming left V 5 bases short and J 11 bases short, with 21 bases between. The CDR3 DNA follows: TGTGCCAGCAGCCACGAGGTCAGCGCTCACGTGGCTTTCTTT. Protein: CASSHEVSAHVAFF.

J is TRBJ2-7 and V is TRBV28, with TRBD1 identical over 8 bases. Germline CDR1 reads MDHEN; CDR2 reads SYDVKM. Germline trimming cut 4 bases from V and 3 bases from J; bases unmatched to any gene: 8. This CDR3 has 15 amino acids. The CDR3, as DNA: TGTGCCAGCAGTTCCCCGACAGGGGCGGGCTACGAGCAGTACTTC. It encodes CASSSPTGAGYEQYF. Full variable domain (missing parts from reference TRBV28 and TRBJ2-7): DVKVTQSSRYLVKRTGEKVFLECVQDMDHENMFWYRQDPGLGLRLIYFSYDVKMKEKGDIPEGYSVSREKKERFSLILESASTNQTSMYLCASSSPTGAGYEQYFGPGTRLTVT.

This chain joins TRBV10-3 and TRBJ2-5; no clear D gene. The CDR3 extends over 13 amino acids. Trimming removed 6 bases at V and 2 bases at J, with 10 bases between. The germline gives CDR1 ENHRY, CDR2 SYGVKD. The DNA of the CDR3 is TGTGCCATCAGGGGCAGGCTACAAGAGACCCAGTACTTC. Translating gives CAIRGRLQETQYF.

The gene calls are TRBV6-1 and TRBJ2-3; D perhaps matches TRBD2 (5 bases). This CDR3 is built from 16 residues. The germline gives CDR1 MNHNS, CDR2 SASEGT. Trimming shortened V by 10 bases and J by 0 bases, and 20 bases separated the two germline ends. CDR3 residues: CATALVRGYSTDTQYF. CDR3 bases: TGTGCCACGGCGTTGGTTCGCGGGTATAGCACAGATACGCAGTATTTT.

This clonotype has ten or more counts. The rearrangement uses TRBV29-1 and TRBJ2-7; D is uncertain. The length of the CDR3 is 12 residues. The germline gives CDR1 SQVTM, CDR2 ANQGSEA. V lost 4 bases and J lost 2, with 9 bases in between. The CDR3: CSVGGDTYEQYF. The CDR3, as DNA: TGCAGCGTTGGGGGTGATACCTACGAGCAGTACTTC.

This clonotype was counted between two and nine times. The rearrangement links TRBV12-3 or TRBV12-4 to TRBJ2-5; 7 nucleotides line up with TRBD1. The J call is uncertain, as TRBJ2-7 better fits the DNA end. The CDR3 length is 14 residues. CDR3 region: CASRPPGTVYEQYF. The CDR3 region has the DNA TGTGCCAGCAGACCGCCCGGGACAGTCTACGAGCAGTACTTC.

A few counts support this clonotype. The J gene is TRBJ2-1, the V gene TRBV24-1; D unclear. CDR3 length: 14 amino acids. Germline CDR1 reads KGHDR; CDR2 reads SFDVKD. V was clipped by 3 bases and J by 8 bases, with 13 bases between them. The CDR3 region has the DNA TGTGCCACCAGTGATCAATGGCCCATGGATGAGCAGTTCTTC. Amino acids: CATSDQWPMDEQFF.

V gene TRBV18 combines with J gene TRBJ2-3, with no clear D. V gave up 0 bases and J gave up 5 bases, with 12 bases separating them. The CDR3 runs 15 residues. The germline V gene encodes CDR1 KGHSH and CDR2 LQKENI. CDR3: CASSPPEPPRDTQYF. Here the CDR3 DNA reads TGTGCCAGCTCACCACCGGAGCCCCCGAGAGATACGCAGTATTTT.

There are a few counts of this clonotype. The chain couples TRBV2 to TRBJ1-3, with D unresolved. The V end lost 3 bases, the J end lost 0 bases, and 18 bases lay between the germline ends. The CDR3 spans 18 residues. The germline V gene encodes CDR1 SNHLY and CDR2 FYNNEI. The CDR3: CASSERSPRAISGNTIYF. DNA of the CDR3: TGTGCCAGCAGTGAGAGGTCTCCGAGGGCAATCTCTGGAAACACCATATATTTT.